Shown below are 10 T cell receptor beta chains from a single sample sequenced in a study of blood T cell repertoires in COVID-19. TCRdb keeps only in-frame clones here, not all; method: immunoSEQ multiplex PCR. In the table there are about 74,000 clones, 70% to 90% of which are singletons. The sequenced material came from peripheral blood. These receptors all come from a woman older than 75 with active or convalescent COVID-19.

The gene calls are TRBV19 and TRBJ2-6, with 9 nucleotides matching TRBD2. CDR1 LNHDA and CDR2 SQIVND come from the germline V gene (reference sequence). This CDR3 contains 14 residues. The J segment lost 7 bases and the V segment lost 2 bases, leaving 0 bases of the junction unmatched. The CDR3 spells CASSILAGANVLTF. The CDR3 DNA sequence: TGTGCCAGTAGTATACTAGCGGGAGCCAACGTCCTGACTTTC. The whole variable domain, remainder taken from reference TRBV19 and TRBJ2-6, is DGGITQSPKYLFRKEGQNVTLSCEQNLNHDAMYWYRQDPGQGLRLIYYSQIVNDFQKGDIAEGYSVSREKKESFPLTVTSAQKNPTAFYLCASSILAGANVLTFGAGSRLTVL.

CDR3 in DNA: TGTGCCAGCAGCCCAACTAGGGTTTTTGAGCAGTTCTTC. Translated, it gives CASSPTRVFEQFF. This chain links TRBV13 with TRBJ2-1, with D maybe TRBD2 (5 bases). V lost 5 bases to trimming and J lost 9 bases, with 14 bases between them. The CDR3 runs 13 residues. The germline V gene has CDR1 PRHDT and CDR2 FYEKMQ (reference sequence).

This clone was seen a few times. The J gene is TRBJ1-5, the V gene TRBV19; D not certain. The CDR3 has 15 amino acids. Between the trimmed V and J ends, which lost 1 base and 1 base, there was a span of 8 bases. Germline V lookup: CDR1 LNHDA, CDR2 SQIVND (reference sequence). CDR3 protein: CASSIGGGSNQPQHF. In DNA form, the CDR3 reads TGTGCCAGTAGTATAGGTGGCGGGAGCAATCAGCCCCAGCATTTT.

On this clone itself: This sample also contains other DNA sequences that code for the same CDR3. The V and J genes are TRBV4-3 and TRBJ2-1, with D possibly matching TRBD2 (5 bases). This CDR3 has 15 residues. The ends were cut back, 0 bases at V and 4 bases at J, with 10 bases in the middle. CDR1 is LGHNA, CDR2 YSLEER, per germline. CDR3 sequence (DNA): TGCGCCAGCAGCCAAGATGGCGGGCGATACAATGAGCAGTTCTTC. This gives the protein CASSQDGGRYNEQFF.

J is TRBJ1-2 and V is TRBV7-9; D not resolved. Looked up from germline, CDR1 is SEHNR and CDR2 is FQNEAQ (reference sequence). The CDR3 has 13 residues. The V and J ends lost 4 bases and 1 base respectively, with 7 bases between them. The CDR3: CASSSEFNYGYTF. In DNA, the CDR3 is TGTGCCAGCAGCTCGGAGTTTAACTATGGCTACACCTTC.

This chain uses TRBV6-5 with TRBJ2-5; 8 nucleotides agree with TRBD2. Germline V gene lookup returns CDR1 MNHEY and CDR2 SVGAGI. V trimming: 6 bases; J trimming: 4 bases; junction bases outside the gene matches: 10. The length of the CDR3 is 15 residues. The CDR3 reads CASRNSPGGTETQYF. The CDR3 DNA is TGTGCCAGCAGGAACTCCCCGGGAGGGACAGAGACCCAGTACTTC.

CDR3 protein: CASSSAQAGLTGELFF. Here the CDR3 DNA reads TGCGCCAGCAGCTCGGCCCAAGCGGGCCTCACCGGGGAGCTGTTTTTT. This chain joins TRBV5-1 and TRBJ2-2; D is perhaps TRBD2 (6 bases). V was clipped by 3 bases and J by 4 bases, with 16 bases between them. Germline V gene lookup returns CDR1 SGHRS and CDR2 YFSETQ. There are 16 residues in the CDR3.

V usage is TRBV6-5 and J usage is TRBJ2-7, with TRBD2 matching over 8 bases. The CDR3 totals 15 residues. Trimming cost V 10 bases and J 0 bases; bases outside gene matches: 11. CDR1 MNHEY and CDR2 SVGAGI come from the germline V gene. Here the CDR3 reads CATVGGGRSSYEQYF. CDR3 DNA: TGTGCCACCGTCGGCGGCGGGAGGAGCTCCTACGAGCAGTACTTC.

V and J are TRBV7-2 and TRBJ2-3; TRBD2 matches 10 bases. The germline CDR1 and CDR2 sequences are SGHTA and FQGNSA. The CDR3 length is 16 residues. Germline trimming cut 5 bases from V and 2 bases from J; bases unmatched to any gene: 7. CDR3 DNA: TGTGCCAGCAGCCTCCTTACTAGCGGGGTCACAGATACGCAGTATTTT. It is translated as CASSLLTSGVTDTQYF.

CDR3 DNA sequence: TGTGCCACCAGTGACCCACTGAGCAGGCAGGGAGGCTACACCTTC. Translation: CATSDPLSRQGGYTF. The chain couples TRBV24-1 to TRBJ1-2; D is perhaps TRBD1 (5 bases). The ends were cut back, 4 bases at V and 8 bases at J, with 19 bases in the middle. Per germline, CDR1 KGHDR and CDR2 SFDVKD. This CDR3 contains 15 residues.